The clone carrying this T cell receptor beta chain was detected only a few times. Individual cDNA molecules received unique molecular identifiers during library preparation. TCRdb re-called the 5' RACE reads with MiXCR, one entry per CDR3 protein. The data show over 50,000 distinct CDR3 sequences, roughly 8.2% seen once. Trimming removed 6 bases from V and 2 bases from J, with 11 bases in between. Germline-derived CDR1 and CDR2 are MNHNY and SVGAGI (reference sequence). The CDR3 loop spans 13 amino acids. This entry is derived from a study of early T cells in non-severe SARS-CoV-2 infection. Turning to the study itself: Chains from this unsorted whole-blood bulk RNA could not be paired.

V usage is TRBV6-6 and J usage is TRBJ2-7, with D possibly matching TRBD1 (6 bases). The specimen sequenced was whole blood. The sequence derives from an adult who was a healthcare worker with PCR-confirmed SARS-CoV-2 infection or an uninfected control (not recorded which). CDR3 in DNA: TGTGCCAGCAGCCACTGGGACACCTACGAGCAGTACTTC. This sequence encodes CASSHWDTYEQYF.